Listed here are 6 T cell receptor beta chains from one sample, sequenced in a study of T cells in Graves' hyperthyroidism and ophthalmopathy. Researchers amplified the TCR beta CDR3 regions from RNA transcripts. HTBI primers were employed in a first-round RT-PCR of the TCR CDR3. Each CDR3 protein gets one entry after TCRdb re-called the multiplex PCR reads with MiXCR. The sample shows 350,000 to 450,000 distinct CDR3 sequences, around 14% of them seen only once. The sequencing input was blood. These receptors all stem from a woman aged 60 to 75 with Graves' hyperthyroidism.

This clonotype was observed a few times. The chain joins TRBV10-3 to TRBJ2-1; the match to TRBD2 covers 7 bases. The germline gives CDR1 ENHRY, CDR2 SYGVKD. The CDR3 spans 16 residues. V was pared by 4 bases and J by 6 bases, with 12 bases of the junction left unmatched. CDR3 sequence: CAISGIGRESGNEQFF. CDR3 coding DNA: TGTGCCATCAGTGGGATTGGGCGGGAGTCTGGCAATGAGCAGTTCTTC.

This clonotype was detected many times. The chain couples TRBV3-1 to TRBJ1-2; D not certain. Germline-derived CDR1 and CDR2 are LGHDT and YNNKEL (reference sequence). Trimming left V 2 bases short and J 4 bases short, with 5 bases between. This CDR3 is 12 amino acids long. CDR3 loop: CASSQLGYGYTF. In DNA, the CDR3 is TGTGCCAGCAGCCAACTCGGCTATGGCTACACCTTC.

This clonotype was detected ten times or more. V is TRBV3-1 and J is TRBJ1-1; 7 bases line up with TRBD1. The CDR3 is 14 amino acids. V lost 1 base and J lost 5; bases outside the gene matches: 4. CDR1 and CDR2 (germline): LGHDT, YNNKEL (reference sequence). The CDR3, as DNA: TGTGCCAGCAGCCAAGGACAGGGAAAAACTGAAGCTTTCTTT. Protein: CASSQGQGKTEAFF. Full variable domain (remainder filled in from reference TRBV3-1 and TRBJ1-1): DTAVSQTPKYLVTQMGNDKSIKCEQNLGHDTMYWYKQDSKKFLKIMFSYNNKELIINETVPNRFSPKSPDKAHLNLHINSLELGDSAVYFCASSQGQGKTEAFFGQGTRLTVV.

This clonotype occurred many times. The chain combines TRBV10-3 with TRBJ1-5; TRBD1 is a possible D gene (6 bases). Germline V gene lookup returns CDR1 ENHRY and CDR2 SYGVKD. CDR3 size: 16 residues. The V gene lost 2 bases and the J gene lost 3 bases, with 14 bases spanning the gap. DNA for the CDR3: TGTGCCATCAGTGAGGATTTGGGACACAACAATCAGCCCCAGCATTTT. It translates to CAISEDLGHNNQPQHF.

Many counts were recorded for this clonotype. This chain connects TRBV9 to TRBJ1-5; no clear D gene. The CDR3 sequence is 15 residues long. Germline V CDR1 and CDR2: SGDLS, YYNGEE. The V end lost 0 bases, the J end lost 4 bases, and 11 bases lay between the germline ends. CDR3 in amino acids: CASSVGPWDNQPQHF. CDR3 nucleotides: TGTGCCAGCAGCGTAGGACCCTGGGATAATCAGCCCCAGCATTTT.

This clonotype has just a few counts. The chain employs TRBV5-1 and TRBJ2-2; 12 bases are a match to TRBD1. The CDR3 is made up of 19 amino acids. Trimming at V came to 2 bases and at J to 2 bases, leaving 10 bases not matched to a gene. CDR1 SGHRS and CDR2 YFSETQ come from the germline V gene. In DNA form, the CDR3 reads TGCGCCAGCAGCTTCTTGACCCTCGGGACAGGGGGCAACACCGGGGAGCTGTTTTTT. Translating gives CASSFLTLGTGGNTGELFF.